The present entry profiles one TCR beta chain with its context. Its target is not known. This specimen belongs to a study of cytomegalovirus exposure and HLA in healthy donors. Study summary: Within the Caucasian-associated ancestry cluster were around 80% of the 350 to 400 genotyped donors.

There are 15 residues in the CDR3. Trimming cost V 1 base and J 5 bases, with 12 bases left between them. Germline V CDR1 and CDR2: SGHVS, FNYEAQ. Study outcomes and limitations: For cytomegalovirus status, the classifier reportedly gave diagnoses with high specificity and sensitivity. The study designated roughly 150 TCR beta chains cytomegalovirus-associated.

Researchers ran the PCR with 60 Vbeta and 13 Jbeta primers. Sequencing used immunoSEQ multiplex PCR; TCRdb keeps in-frame clones, though not all of them. Its clone listing holds just over 200,000 clones. Sequencing used PBMCs. The origin of this receptor is a girl aged 2 to 9 in good health and CMV-seropositive. V usage is TRBV7-6 and J usage is TRBJ2-1, with D maybe TRBD2 (5 bases). CDR3 bases: TGTGCCAGCAGCTTAGTAGCCGGAGGCCACAATGAGCAGTTCTTC. It translates to CASSLVAGGHNEQFF.